This TCR beta chain comes out of a study of CD8 T cells in Susac syndrome. This clonotype occurred once. Reverse transcription of roughly 0.5 to 1 ug RNA used random hexamers. MiXCR, run by TCRdb on the immunoSEQ multiplex PCR reads, gives a single entry per CDR3 protein. The sample records approximately 230,000 distinct CDR3 sequences, approximately 92% being singletons. The germline gives CDR1 SGHTA, CDR2 FQGTGA. This CDR3 spans 17 amino acids. J gave up 4 bases and V 1 base, and 9 bases lay outside the gene matches. The rearrangement links TRBV7-3 to TRBJ2-2, with TRBD2 matching over 7 bases. The receptor's source is a human donor with multiple sclerosis. The sample consisted of CD4+ T cells from PBMCs. The DNA for the CDR3 is TGTGCCAGCAGCTTAAACCCAGCCCCGGGGGGCACCGGGGAGCTGTTTTTT. This translates into CASSLNPAPGGTGELFF.